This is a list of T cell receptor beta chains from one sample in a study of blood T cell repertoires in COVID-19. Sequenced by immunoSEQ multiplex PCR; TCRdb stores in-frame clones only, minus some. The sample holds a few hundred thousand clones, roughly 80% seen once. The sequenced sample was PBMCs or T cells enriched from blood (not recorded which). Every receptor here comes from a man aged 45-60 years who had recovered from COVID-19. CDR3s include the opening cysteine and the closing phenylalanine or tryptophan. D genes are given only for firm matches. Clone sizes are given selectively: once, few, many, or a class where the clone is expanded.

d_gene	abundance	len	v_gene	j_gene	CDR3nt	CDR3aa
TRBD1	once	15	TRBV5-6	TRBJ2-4	TGTGCCAGCAGCTGGGACAGGGGAGCCAAAAACATTCAGTACTTC	CASSWDRGAKNIQYF
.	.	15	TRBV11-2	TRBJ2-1	TGTGCCAGCAGCCCAAGGGACTGGTCCTACAATGAGCAGTTCTTC	CASSPRDWSYNEQFF
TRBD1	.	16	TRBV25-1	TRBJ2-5	TGTGCCAGCAGGAATACGAGGACAGGGGGGCAAGAGACCCAGTACTTC	CASRNTRTGGQETQYF
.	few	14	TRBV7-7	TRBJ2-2	TGTGCTAGCGGAATGACAGCGAACACCGGGGAGCTGTTTTTT	CASGMTANTGELFF
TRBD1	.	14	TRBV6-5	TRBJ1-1	TGTGCCAGTTCGGGCCGACAGGGGTCCACTGAAGCTTTCTTT	CASSGRQGSTEAFF
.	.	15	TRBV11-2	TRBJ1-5	TGTGCCAGCAGCCCTTTTGGCAGGGCCGATCAGCCCCAGCATTTT	CASSPFGRADQPQHF
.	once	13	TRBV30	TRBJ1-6	TGTGCCTGGACGTCCTCGGGGGGATCACCCCTCCACTTT	CAWTSSGGSPLHF
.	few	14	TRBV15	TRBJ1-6	TGTGCCACCAGCAGAGATAGGGGGATTTCACCCCTCCACTTT	CATSRDRGISPLHF
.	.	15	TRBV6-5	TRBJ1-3	TGTGCCAGCAGTTACGGACACGGGGGTGGAAACACCATATATTTT	CASSYGHGGGNTIYF
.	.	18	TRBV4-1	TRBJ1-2	TGCGCCAGCAGCCAAGATCTACGACAGGCCGCGGTGTACTATGGCTACACCTTC	CASSQDLRQAAVYYGYTF
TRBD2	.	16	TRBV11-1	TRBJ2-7	TGTGCCAGCAGCCCCACACTAGCGGGGGGATACTACGAGCAGTACTTC	CASSPTLAGGYYEQYF
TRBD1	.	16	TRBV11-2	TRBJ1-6	TGTGCCAGCAGGGAGATACAGGGGTTGAATAATTCACCCCTCCACTTT	CASREIQGLNNSPLHF
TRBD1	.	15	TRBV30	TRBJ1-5	TGTGCCTGGAGTGTAACAGGGGGCCCCTTTCAGCCCCAGCATTTT	CAWSVTGGPFQPQHF
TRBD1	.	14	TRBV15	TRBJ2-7	TGTGCCACCAGCTGGGGGACAGCCCGGGTCGAGCAGTACTTC	CATSWGTARVEQYF
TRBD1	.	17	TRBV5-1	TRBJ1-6	TGCGCCAGCAGCCTCAAACCCGACAGGGGTACAGGTTCACCCCTCCACTTT	CASSLKPDRGTGSPLHF
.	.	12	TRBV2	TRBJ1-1	TGTGCCAGCAGTGAGATAGCGCTTCCAGCTTTCTTT	CASSEIALPAFF
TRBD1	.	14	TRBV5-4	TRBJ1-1	TGTGCCAGCAGCTGGGACAGGGGAGGGACTGAAGCTTTCTTT	CASSWDRGGTEAFF
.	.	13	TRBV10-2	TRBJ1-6	TGCGCCAGCAGAAATGGGCATAATTCACCCCTCCACTTT	CASRNGHNSPLHF
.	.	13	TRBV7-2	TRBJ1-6	TGTGCCAGCAGCCGTCAGCGGAATTCACCCCTCCACTTT	CASSRQRNSPLHF
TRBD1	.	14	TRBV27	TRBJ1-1	TGTGCCAGCAGTCCGGACAGGGTAAGGACTGAAGCTTTCTTT	CASSPDRVRTEAFF
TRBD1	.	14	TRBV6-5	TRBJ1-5	TGTGCCAGCAGGAGGACAGGGGGGGAACAGCCCCAGCATTTT	CASRRTGGEQPQHF
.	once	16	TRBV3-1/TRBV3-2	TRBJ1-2	TGTGCCAGCAGCCCCTATCGCACAGGGTTTGGCGATGGCTACACCTTC	CASSPYRTGFGDGYTF
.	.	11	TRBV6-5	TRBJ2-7	TGTGCCAGCAGTATAACGGACGAGCAGTACTTC	CASSITDEQYF
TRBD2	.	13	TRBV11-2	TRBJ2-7	TGTGCCAGCAGCTTAGTCGCGGGAGGGCCAACGTACTTC	CASSLVAGGPTYF
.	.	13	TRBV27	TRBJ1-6	TGTGCCAGCAGTCACGGGGGAGGTTCACCCCTCCACTTT	CASSHGGGSPLHF
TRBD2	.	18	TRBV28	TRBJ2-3	TGTGCCAGCAGCCCAAGGCCCCTTGGAGCGGGAGGTGTAGATACGCAGTATTTT	CASSPRPLGAGGVDTQYF
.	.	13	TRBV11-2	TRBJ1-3	TGTGCCAGCAGCTGGGACAAGATAAACACCATATATTTT	CASSWDKINTIYF
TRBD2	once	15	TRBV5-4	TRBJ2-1	TGTGCCAGCAAAACTAGCGGGGGGAATTACAATGAGCAGTTCTTC	CASKTSGGNYNEQFF
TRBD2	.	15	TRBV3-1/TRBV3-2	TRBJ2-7	TGTGCCAGCAGCCAAGATGGACTAGCGGGGTACGAGCAGTACTTC	CASSQDGLAGYEQYF
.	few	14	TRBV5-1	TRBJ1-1	TGCGCCAGCAGACAAGCAGGGGCGGCCACTGAAGCTTTCTTT	CASRQAGAATEAFF
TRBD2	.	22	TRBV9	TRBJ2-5	TGTGCCAGCAGCTTACCGACTCCAACGGCTAGCGGACGATATTCGTACCAAGAGACCCAGTACTTC	CASSLPTPTASGRYSYQETQYF
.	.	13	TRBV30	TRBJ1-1	TGTGCCTGGAGTCGGGAGGAGGGGACTGAAGCTTTCTTT	CAWSREEGTEAFF
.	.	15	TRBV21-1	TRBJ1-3	TGTGCCAGCAGCGCCCCGGCAGGGCCAAGAAACACCATATATTTT	CASSAPAGPRNTIYF
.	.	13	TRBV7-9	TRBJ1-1	TGTGCCAGCAGCGCCTCGAGGGACACTGAAGCTTTCTTT	CASSASRDTEAFF
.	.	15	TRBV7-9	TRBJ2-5	TGTGCCAGCAGCCTTGGGGTAGGGGCTGAAGAGACCCAGTACTTC	CASSLGVGAEETQYF
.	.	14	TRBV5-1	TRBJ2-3	TGCGCCAGCAGCTTGGGACAGAGCACAGATACGCAGTATTTT	CASSLGQSTDTQYF
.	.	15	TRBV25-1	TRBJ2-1	TGTGCCAGCATCCCCCAGAGGAGCTTCGCCGATGAGCAGTTCTTC	CASIPQRSFADEQFF
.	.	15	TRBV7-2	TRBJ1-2	TGTGCCAGCAGCCTGCTGTCGCCTGAGATCTATGGCTACACCTTC	CASSLLSPEIYGYTF
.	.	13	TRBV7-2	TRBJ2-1	TGTGCCAGCAGCGTCGGGACTTCGTATAGGCAGTTCTTC	CASSVGTSYRQFF
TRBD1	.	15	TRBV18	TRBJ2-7	TGTGCCAGCTCACCCGACGTGACAGGGGGCTACGAGCAGTACTTC	CASSPDVTGGYEQYF
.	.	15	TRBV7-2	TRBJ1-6	TGTGCCAGCAGCTTAGCTGCAGGCCATAATTCACCCCTCCACTTT	CASSLAAGHNSPLHF